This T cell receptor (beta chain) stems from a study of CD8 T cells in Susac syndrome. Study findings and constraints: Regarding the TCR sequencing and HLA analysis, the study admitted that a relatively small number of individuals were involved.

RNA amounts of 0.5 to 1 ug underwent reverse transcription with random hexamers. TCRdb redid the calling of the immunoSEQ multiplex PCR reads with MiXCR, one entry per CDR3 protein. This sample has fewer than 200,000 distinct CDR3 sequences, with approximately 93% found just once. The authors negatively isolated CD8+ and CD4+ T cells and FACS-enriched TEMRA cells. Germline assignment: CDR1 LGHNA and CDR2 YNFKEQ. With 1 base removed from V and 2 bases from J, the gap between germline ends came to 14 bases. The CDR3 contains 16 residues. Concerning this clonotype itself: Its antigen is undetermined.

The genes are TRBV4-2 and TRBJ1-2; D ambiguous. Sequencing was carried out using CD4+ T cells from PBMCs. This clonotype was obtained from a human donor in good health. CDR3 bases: TGTGCCAGCAGCCAAGTCGCTGGGTACCAGAACTATGGCTACACCTTC. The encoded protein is CASSQVAGYQNYGYTF.